This T cell receptor (beta chain) derives from a study of blood T cell repertoires in COVID-19. The V segment lost 4 bases and the J segment 0 bases; nucleotides outside the gene matches: 2. Germline lookup yields CDR1 MDHEN and CDR2 SYDVKM. The length of the CDR3 is 17 residues. Original analysis: Estimated nucleated cell counts came from reference gene primer amplification. Some clones are missing from TCRdb's copy, which holds only in-frame ones; the method was immunoSEQ multiplex PCR. V, J and clone size reflect that table, while D and trimming were determined from the DNA. Counted here are around 98,000 clones, less than 85% occurring once; the ten biggest clones make up around 16%.

This chain uses TRBV28 with TRBJ2-3; 15 bases map to TRBD2. Sequencing input: peripheral blood. The sequence came from a woman aged 55 to 70 with acute or convalescent COVID-19. CDR3 loop: CASSSGLAGGSTDTQYF. The CDR3, as DNA: TGTGCCAGCAGTTCCGGACTAGCGGGGGGGAGCACAGATACGCAGTATTTT. Full variable domain (missing parts from reference TRBV28 and TRBJ2-3): DVKVTQSSRYLVKRTGEKVFLECVQDMDHENMFWYRQDPGLGLRLIYFSYDVKMKEKGDIPEGYSVSREKKERFSLILESASTNQTSMYLCASSSGLAGGSTDTQYFGPGTRLTVL.